This TCR beta chain was recorded in a study of cytomegalovirus exposure and HLA in healthy donors. Looking at the study overall: For the approximately 410 genotyped donors, about 81% fell within the Caucasian-associated ancestry cluster. Findings of the study overall: It is likely that the observed cluster of highly shared sequence variants was a sequencing artifact. The study had only CMV serostatus as immune exposure information. The study put some 150 TCR beta chains on its list as cytomegalovirus-associated.

Researchers ran the PCR with 60 Vbeta and 13 Jbeta primers. The method was immunoSEQ multiplex PCR; TCRdb's version includes in-frame clones alone and lacks a portion of them. The repertoire holds 160,000 or so clones, with 70% to 85% as singletons. Remarks on this clone: Antigen: not known.

The V and J ends lost 3 bases and 1 base respectively, with 6 bases between them. This CDR3 spans 14 amino acids. Germline assignment: CDR1 SGHVS and CDR2 FNYEAQ. The chain links TRBV7-6 to TRBJ2-2; no reliable D call. Sequenced material: PBMCs. This sequence was found in a man between 35 and 55 years old in good health and CMV-seronegative. The CDR3 loop reads CASSFGMNTGELFF. The CDR3 DNA is TGTGCCAGCAGCTTCGGTATGAACACCGGGGAGCTGTTTTTT.